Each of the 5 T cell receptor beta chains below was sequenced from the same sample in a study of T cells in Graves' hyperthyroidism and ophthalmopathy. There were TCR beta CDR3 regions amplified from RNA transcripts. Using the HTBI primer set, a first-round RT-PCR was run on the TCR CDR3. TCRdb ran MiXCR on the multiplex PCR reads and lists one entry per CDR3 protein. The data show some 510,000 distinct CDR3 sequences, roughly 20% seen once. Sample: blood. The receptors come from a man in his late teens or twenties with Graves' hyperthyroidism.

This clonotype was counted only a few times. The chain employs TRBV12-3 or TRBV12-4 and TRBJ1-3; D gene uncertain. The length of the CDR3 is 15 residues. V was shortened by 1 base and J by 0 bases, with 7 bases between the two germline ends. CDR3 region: CASSLEASSGNTIYF. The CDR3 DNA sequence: TGTGCCAGCAGTTTAGAGGCGAGCTCTGGAAACACCATATATTTT.

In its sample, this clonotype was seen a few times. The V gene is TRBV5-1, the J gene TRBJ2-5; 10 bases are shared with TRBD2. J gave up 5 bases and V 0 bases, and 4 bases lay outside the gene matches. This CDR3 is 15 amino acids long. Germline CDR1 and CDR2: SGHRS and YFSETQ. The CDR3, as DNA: TGCGCCAGCAGCTTGGGGACTAGCGGTGAGGAGACCCAGTACTTC. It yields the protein CASSLGTSGEETQYF.

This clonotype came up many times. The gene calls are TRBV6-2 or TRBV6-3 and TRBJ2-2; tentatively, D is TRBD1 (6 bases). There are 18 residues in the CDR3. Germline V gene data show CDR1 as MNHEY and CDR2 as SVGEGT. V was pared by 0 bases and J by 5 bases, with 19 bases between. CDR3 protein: CASSYSRADRFGTGELFF. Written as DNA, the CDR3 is TGTGCCAGCAGTTACTCTCGGGCCGACAGGTTTGGAACCGGGGAGCTGTTTTTT.

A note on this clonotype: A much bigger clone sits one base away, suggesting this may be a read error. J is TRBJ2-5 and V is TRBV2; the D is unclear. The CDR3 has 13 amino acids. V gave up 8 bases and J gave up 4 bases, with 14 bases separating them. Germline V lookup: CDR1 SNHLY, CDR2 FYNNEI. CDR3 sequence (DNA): TGTGCCAGCTGCCAGTCAGGACGAGAGACCCAGTACTTC. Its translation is CASCQSGRETQYF.

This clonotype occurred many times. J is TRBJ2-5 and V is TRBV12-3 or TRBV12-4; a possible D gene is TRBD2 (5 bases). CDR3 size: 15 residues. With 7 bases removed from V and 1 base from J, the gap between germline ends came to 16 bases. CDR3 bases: TGTGCCAGCACCTCCGTACTAGGCTTCCAAGAGACCCAGTACTTC. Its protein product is CASTSVLGFQETQYF.